This T cell receptor (beta chain) originates from a study of blood T cell repertoires in COVID-19. Study overall: Donors in the United States, Italy and Spain gave samples during acute or convalescent COVID-19. In each case, the material was cDNA or gDNA derived from T cells, B-cell-depleted T cells, or PBMCs.

The ends were cut back, 0 bases at V and 5 bases at J, with 8 bases in the middle. The CDR3 consists of 13 residues. Germline CDR1 reads MNHEY; CDR2 reads SVGAGI. In the original processing: Estimation of nucleated cell counts relied on the amplification of reference gene primers. The assay was immunoSEQ multiplex PCR, and TCRdb's table has in-frame clones only and misses some. V and J calls and clone size follow that table, whereas D and trimming were derived from the DNA. In the table there are 50,000 to 70,000 clones, roughly 76% of which are singletons. This chain uses TRBV6-5 with TRBJ2-7, with a tentative D call TRBD2 (5 bases). The sequenced sample was peripheral blood. This TCR derives from a man in his forties or fifties with active or convalescent COVID-19. CDR3 region: CASSYSRVHEQYF. The CDR3 DNA is TGTGCCAGCAGTTACTCGAGGGTCCACGAGCAGTACTTC.